This T cell receptor (beta chain) was sequenced in a study of identical twins. TCRdb called the 5' RACE reads again in MiXCR, with one record for every CDR3 protein. The repertoire consists of around 250,000 distinct CDR3 sequences, with approximately 12% occurring once and the leading ten covering roughly 3.7%. Trimming at V came to 6 bases and at J to 0 bases, leaving 10 bases not matched to a gene. This CDR3 has 18 amino acids. Germline CDR1 reads MNHEY; CDR2 reads SMNVEV (reference sequence). In addition, the sample was reused for a study of yellow fever vaccine responses in identical twins.

The chain combines TRBV27 with TRBJ2-1, with 11 bases that match TRBD2. Input material: memory (CD45RO+) T cells sorted from blood. This sequence was found in a young woman in good health. CDR3 in amino acids: CASRAGTSGISSYNEQFF. CDR3 bases: TGTGCCAGCAGAGCCGGGACTAGCGGAATAAGCTCCTACAATGAGCAGTTCTTC.